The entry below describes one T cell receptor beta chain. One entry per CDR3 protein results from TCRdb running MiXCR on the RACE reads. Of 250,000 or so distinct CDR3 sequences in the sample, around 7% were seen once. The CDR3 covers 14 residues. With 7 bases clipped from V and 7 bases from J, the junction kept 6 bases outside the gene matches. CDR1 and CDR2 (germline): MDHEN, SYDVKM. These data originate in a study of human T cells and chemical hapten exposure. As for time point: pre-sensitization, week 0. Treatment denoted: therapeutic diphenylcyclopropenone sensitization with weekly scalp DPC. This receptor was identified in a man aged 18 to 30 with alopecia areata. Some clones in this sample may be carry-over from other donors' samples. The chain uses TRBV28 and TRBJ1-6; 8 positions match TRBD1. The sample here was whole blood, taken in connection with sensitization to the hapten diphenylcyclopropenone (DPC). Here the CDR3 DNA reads TGTGCCAGCATCACCGGGACAGGAAATTCACCCCTCCACTTT. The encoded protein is CASITGTGNSPLHF.